The 12 T cell receptor beta chains presented below share a single source sample, sequenced in a study of T-cell reconstitution after alpha-beta-depleted transplantation in children. Molecular barcoding with unique molecular identifiers was used for the TCRbeta library. TCRdb called the PCR reads again in MiXCR, with one record for every CDR3 protein. The top ten clones hold around a third of a sample with 450,000 to 700,000 distinct CDR3 sequences, 25% to 30% of them seen once. The material was PBMCs, obtained before TCRalphabeta/CD19-depleted stem cell transplant. All receptors come from a boy under three years old with Wiskott-Aldrich syndrome, due to receive a stem cell transplant.

This clonotype was counted a few times. The chain is built from TRBV4-1 and TRBJ1-1; 7 bases match TRBD1. This CDR3 has 17 residues. Germline V gene data show CDR1 as MGHRA and CDR2 as YSYEKL. The trim removed 1 base at V and 3 bases at J, leaving 11 bases unmatched. DNA for the CDR3: TGCGCCAGCAGCCAAGCGGAAAGGACAGGCAGCGACACTGAAGCTTTCTTT. It translates to CASSQAERTGSDTEAFF.

V usage is TRBV27 and J usage is TRBJ2-1; possible D gene TRBD2, 6 bases. The length of the CDR3 is 14 residues. Germline V gene sequence: CDR1 MNHEY, CDR2 SMNVEV (reference sequence). V was clipped by 4 bases and J by 4 bases, with 11 bases between them. The CDR3 DNA sequence: TGTGCCAGCAGTTCGGGACTGATTTACAATGAGCAGTTCTTC. Translating it yields CASSSGLIYNEQFF.

The chain employs TRBV4-1 and TRBJ1-1; 7 positions agree with TRBD1. Per the germline V gene, CDR1 is MGHRA and CDR2 is YSYEKL. V shed 10 bases and J 0 bases; nucleotides not matched to a gene: 8. The CDR3 sequence is 14 residues long. CDR3 in amino acids: CATGQEPMNTEAFF. For the CDR3, the DNA is TGCGCCACCGGACAGGAGCCGATGAACACTGAAGCTTTCTTT.

Only a few counts were recorded for this clonotype. This sequence joins TRBV10-3 and TRBJ2-7; 12 bases map to TRBD2. The CDR3 consists of 18 residues. Per the germline V gene, CDR1 is ENHRY and CDR2 is SYGVKD. J was trimmed by 5 bases and V by 3 bases; bases with no gene match: 14. The CDR3 DNA reads as TGTGCCATCAGTGACCGTGGACTAGCGGGATCCATCCTTAACGAGCAGTACTTC. Translation: CAISDRGLAGSILNEQYF.

This clonotype was detected a few times. This chain links TRBV10-3 with TRBJ2-1, with 8 bases that match TRBD2. In germline, CDR1 is ENHRY, CDR2 SYGVKD. The CDR3 spans 12 residues. The J segment lost 15 bases and the V segment lost 4 bases, leaving 8 bases of the junction unmatched. As DNA, the CDR3 is TGTGCCATCAGTGTACGGCGGGAGGTTCCGTTCTTC. Protein sequence: CAISVRREVPFF.

The chain couples TRBV11-2 to TRBJ2-7, with D possibly matching TRBD2 (6 bases). The germline V gene encodes CDR1 SGHAT and CDR2 FQNNGV. The CDR3 consists of 15 residues. Trimming pared 5 bases from V and 0 bases from J, leaving 14 bases between. The CDR3 sequence is CASSQASESSYEQYF. Here the CDR3 DNA reads TGTGCCAGCAGCCAAGCTAGCGAAAGCTCCTACGAGCAGTACTTC.

On this clonotype: Sequence at one end of the junction differs from germline and may be a read error. The CDR3 loop is CASSLWTGNTGDLFF. CDR3 DNA sequence: TGTGCCAGCAGTCTCTGGACAGGGAACACCGGGGACCTGTTTTTT. The rearrangement uses TRBV12-3 or TRBV12-4 and TRBJ2-2; TRBD1 matches 8 bases. The CDR3 has 15 amino acids.

This clonotype was counted between two and nine times. The missing conserved phenylalanine or tryptophan at the end of this CDR3 makes a read error likely. The rearrangement joins TRBV5-1 to TRBJ2-5, with D possibly matching TRBD2 (6 bases). The germline V and J ends were trimmed by 6 bases and 5 bases, with 14 bases remaining between them. This CDR3 is built from 13 residues. Germline values: CDR1 SGHRS, CDR2 YFSETQ. The CDR3 nucleotides read TGCGCCAGCAAGACGACTAGAAGTGAGACCCAGTACCTC. It encodes CASKTTRSETQYL.

This clonotype has ten or more counts. Sequence at one end of the junction differs from germline and may be a read error. The V gene is TRBV2, the J gene TRBJ1-1; D gene uncertain. Germline CDR1 and CDR2: SNHLY and FYNNEI. The CDR3 loop spans 12 amino acids. The CDR3 region has the DNA TGTGCCAGCAGCGAAGGGCGAACTGAAGCTTTCTTT. This codes for CASSEGRTEAFF.

This clonotype was counted many times. V gene TRBV5-1 combines with J gene TRBJ2-5; D is unresolved. The germline V gene encodes CDR1 SGHRS and CDR2 YFSETQ. This CDR3 contains 13 residues. V dropped 1 base and J dropped 3 bases, with 7 bases sitting between them. CDR3: CASSLYREETQYF. The CDR3 DNA reads TGCGCCAGCAGCTTGTACCGTGAAGAGACCCAGTACTTC.

This clonotype was picked up one time. The chain recombines TRBV6-1 with TRBJ2-1; D is unclear. CDR1 is MNHNS, CDR2 SASEGT, per germline. The ends were cut back, 6 bases at V and 0 bases at J, with 12 bases in the middle. The CDR3 is made up of 15 amino acids. The CDR3, as DNA: TGTGCCAGCAGGACATCTAGGGACTCCTACAATGAGCAGTTCTTC. As protein: CASRTSRDSYNEQFF.

V and J are TRBV27 and TRBJ1-3; D unresolved. This CDR3 is 13 amino acids long. Germline-derived CDR1 and CDR2 are MNHEY and SMNVEV (reference sequence). V was cut by 5 bases and J by 4 bases, with 9 bases left in between. CDR3 protein: CASSPQQGNTIYF. CDR3 sequence (DNA): TGTGCCAGCAGTCCCCAACAAGGAAACACCATATATTTT.